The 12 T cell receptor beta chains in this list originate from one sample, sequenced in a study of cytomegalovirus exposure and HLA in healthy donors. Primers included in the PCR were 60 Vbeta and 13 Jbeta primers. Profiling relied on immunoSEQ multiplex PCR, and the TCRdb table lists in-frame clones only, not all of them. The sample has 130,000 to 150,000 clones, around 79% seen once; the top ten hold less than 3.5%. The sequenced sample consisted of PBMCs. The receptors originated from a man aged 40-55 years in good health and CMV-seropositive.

The CDR3 region is CASVQNSNTGELFF. The CDR3 DNA reads TGCGCCAGCGTTCAAAATTCGAACACCGGGGAGCTGTTTTTT. The rearrangement uses TRBV5-1 and TRBJ2-2; D gene unclear. In germline, CDR1 is SGHRS, CDR2 YFSETQ. V lost 7 bases to trimming and J lost 0 bases, with 10 bases between them. This CDR3 region has 14 residues.

In DNA form, the CDR3 reads TGTGCCAGCAGCTTGGACGGCGGGAGGGCTTACGAGCAGTACTTC. Amino acids: CASSLDGGRAYEQYF. The rearrangement uses TRBV5-6 and TRBJ2-7, with TRBD2 identical over 9 bases. The V segment lost 0 bases and the J segment 4 bases; nucleotides outside the gene matches: 5. The length of the CDR3 is 15 residues. The germline CDR1 and CDR2 sequences are SGHDT and YYEEEE. Full variable domain (rest looked up from reference TRBV5-6 and TRBJ2-7): DAGVTQSPTHLIKTRGQQVTLRCSPKSGHDTVSWYQQALGQGPQFIFQYYEEEERQRGNFPDRFSGHQFPNYSSELNVNALLLGDSALYLCASSLDGGRAYEQYFGPGTRLTVT.

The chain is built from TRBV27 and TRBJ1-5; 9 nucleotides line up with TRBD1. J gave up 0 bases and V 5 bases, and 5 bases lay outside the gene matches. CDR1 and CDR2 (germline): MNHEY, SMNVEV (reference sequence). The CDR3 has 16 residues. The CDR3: CASSGTGRYSNQPQHF. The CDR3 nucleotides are TGTGCCAGCAGTGGGACAGGGAGATATAGCAATCAGCCCCAGCATTTT.

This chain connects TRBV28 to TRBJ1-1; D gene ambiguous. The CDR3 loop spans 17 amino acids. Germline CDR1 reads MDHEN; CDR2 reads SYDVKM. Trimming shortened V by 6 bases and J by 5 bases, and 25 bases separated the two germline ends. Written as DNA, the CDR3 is TGTGCCAGCAGCTCCCGCTTCGCCAGGAAAAGTGGGACTGAAGCTTTCTTT. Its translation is CASSSRFARKSGTEAFF.

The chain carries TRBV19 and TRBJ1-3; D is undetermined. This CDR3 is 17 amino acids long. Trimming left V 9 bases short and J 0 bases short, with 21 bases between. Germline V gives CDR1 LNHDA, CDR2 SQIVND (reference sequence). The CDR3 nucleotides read TGTGCCAGCGTTCGTTTCGCCTCAGACAACTCTGGAAACACCATATATTTT. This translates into CASVRFASDNSGNTIYF.

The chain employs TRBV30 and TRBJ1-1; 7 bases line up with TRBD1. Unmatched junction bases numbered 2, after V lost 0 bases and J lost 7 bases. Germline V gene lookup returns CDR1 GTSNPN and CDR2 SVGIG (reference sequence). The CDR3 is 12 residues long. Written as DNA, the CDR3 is TGTGCCTGGAGTGTACAGGGGAATGAAGCTTTCTTT. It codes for CAWSVQGNEAFF.

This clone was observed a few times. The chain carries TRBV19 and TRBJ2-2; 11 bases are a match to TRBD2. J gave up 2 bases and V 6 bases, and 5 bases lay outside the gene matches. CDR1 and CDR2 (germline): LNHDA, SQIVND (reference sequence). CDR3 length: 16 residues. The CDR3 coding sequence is TGTGCCAGTAGCCTAGCGGGAGGATCTAACACCGGGGAGCTGTTTTTT. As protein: CASSLAGGSNTGELFF.

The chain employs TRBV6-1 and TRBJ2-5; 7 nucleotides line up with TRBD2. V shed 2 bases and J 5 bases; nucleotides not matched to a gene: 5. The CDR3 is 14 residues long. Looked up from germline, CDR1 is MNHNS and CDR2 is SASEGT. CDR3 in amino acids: CASSEIDSGETQYF. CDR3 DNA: TGTGCCAGCAGTGAAATCGATAGCGGGGAGACCCAGTACTTC.

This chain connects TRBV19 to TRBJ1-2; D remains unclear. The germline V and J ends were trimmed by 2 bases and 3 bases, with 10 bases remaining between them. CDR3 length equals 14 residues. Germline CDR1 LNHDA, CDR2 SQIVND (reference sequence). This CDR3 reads CASSINREDYGYTF. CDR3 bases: TGTGCCAGTAGTATAAACAGAGAAGACTATGGCTACACCTTC.

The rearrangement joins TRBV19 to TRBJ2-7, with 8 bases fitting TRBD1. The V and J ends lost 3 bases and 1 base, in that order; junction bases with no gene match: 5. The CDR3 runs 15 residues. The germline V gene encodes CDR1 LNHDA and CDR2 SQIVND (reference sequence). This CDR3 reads CASSIGGTGSYEQYF. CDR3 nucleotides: TGTGCCAGTAGTATTGGCGGGACAGGATCCTACGAGCAGTACTTC.

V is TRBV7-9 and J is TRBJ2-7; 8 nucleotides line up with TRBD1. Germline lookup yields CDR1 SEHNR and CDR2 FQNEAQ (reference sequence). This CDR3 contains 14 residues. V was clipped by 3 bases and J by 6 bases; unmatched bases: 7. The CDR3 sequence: CASSFYTDRAEQYF. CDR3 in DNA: TGTGCCAGCAGCTTCTACACGGACAGGGCCGAGCAGTACTTC.

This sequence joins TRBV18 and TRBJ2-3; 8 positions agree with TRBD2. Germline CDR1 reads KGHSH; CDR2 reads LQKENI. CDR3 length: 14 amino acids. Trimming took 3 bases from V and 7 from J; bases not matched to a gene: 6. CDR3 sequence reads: CASSPPSGSNTQYF. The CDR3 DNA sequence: TGTGCCAGCTCACCCCCCAGCGGGAGTAATACGCAGTATTTT.